Only a few counts were recorded for the clone carrying this TCR beta chain. This may arise from a read error, as a much more abundant clone is one base away. This sample was taken from a study of tumor and adjacent non-tumor tissue in lung cancer. Whole-study context: Aged about 31 to 80 years, patients included nine to ten men and about five women with stage I to III disease.

TCRbeta libraries were built with three rounds of nested PCR, modified from ARM-PCR. A single record per CDR3 protein comes from TCRdb applying MiXCR to the multiplex PCR reads. The table records about 93,000 distinct CDR3 sequences, around 71% of them present only once. RNA was extracted from bulk tissue without any cell sorting. Trimming stripped 5 bases from V and 4 bases from J, with 12 bases between. The CDR3 loop spans 13 amino acids. Per the germline V gene, CDR1 is MNHEY and CDR2 is SVGEGT. V is TRBV6-2 or TRBV6-3 and J is TRBJ2-7; no clear D. Material: lung tumor tissue. The receptor was derived from a man aged 55 to 69 with non-small cell lung cancer. The CDR3 DNA reads as TGTGCCAGCAGTAGGAGACTTCTATACGAGCAGTACTTC. Translating gives CASSRRLLYEQYF.